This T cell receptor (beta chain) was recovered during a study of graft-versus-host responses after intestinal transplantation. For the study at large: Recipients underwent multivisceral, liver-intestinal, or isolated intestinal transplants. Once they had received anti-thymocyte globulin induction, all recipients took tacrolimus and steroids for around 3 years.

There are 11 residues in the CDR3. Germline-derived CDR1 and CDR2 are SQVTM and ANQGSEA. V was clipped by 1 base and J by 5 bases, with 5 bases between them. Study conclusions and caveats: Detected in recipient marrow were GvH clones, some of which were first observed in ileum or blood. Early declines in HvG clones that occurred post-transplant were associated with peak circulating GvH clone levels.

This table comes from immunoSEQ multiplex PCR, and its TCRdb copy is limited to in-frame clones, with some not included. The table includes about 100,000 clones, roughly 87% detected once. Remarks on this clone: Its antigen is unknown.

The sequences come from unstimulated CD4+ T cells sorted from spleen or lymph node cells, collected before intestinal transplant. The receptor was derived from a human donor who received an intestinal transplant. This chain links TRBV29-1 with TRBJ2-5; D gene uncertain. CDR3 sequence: CSVEGGETQYF. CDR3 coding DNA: TGCAGCGTTGAAGGTGGGGAGACCCAGTACTTC.